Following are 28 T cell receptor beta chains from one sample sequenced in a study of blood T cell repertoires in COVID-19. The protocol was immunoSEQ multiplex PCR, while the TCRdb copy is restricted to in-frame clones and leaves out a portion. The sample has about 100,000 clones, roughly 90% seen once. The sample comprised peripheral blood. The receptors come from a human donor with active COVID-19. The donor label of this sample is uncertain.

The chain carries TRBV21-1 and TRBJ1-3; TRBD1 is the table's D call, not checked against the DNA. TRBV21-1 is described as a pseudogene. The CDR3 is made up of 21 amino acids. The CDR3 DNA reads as TGTGCCAGCAGCAAAGGATCCTCAGGACGATTAGGGGGCTCTAGGGGAAACACCATATATTTT. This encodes CASSKGSSGRLGGSRGNTIYF.

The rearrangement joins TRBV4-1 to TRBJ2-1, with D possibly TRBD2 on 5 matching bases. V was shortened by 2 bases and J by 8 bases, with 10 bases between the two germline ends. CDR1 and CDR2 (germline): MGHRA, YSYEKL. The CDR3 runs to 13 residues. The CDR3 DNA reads TGCGCCAGCAGCCAATGGGAGACCTATGAGCAGTTCTTC. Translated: CASSQWETYEQFF.

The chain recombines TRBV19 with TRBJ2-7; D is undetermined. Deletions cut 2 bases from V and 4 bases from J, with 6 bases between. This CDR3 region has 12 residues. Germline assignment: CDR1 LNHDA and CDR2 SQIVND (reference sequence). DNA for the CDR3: TGTGCCAGTAGTATATCCCAATACGAGCAGTACTTC. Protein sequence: CASSISQYEQYF. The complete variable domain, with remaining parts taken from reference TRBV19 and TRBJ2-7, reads DGGITQSPKYLFRKEGQNVTLSCEQNLNHDAMYWYRQDPGQGLRLIYYSQIVNDFQKGDIAEGYSVSREKKESFPLTVTSAQKNPTAFYLCASSISQYEQYFGPGTRLTVT.

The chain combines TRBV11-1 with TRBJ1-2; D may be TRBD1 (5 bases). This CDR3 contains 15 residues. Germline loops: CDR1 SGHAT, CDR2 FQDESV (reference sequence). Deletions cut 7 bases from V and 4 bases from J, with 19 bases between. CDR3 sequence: CASNPLTGSSYGYTF. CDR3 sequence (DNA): TGTGCCAGCAATCCCCTCACAGGATCATCCTATGGCTACACCTTC.

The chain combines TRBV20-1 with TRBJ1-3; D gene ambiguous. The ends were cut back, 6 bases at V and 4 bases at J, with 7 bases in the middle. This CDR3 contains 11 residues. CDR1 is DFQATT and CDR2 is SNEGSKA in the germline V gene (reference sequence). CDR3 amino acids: CSAVQGNTIYF. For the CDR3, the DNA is TGCAGTGCGGTACAAGGAAACACCATATATTTT.

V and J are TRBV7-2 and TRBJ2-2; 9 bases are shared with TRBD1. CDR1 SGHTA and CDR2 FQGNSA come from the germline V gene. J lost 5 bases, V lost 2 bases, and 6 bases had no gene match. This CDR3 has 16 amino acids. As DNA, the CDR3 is TGTGCCAGCAGCTTAATGGGGACAGGGCCAACCGGGGAGCTGTTTTTT. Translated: CASSLMGTGPTGELFF.

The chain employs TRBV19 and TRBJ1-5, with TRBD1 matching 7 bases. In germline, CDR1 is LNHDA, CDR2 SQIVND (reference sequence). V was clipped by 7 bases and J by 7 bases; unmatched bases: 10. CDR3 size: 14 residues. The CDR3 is CASNSRTGHQPQHF. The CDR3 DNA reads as TGTGCCAGTAATTCGCGGACAGGCCACCAGCCCCAGCATTTT. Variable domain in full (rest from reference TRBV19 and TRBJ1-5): DGGITQSPKYLFRKEGQNVTLSCEQNLNHDAMYWYRQDPGQGLRLIYYSQIVNDFQKGDIAEGYSVSREKKESFPLTVTSAQKNPTAFYLCASNSRTGHQPQHFGDGTRLSIL.

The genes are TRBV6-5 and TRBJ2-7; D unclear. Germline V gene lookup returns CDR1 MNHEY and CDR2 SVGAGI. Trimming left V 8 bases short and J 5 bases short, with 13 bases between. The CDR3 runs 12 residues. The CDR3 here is CASGLTAHEQYF. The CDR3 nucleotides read TGTGCCAGCGGGTTAACAGCCCACGAGCAGTACTTC.

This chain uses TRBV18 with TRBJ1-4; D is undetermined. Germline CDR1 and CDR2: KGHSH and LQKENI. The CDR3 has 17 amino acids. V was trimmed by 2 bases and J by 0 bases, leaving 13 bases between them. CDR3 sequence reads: CASSPAIVSATNEKLFF. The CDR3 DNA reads TGTGCCAGCTCACCAGCGATCGTCTCTGCAACTAATGAAAAACTGTTTTTT.

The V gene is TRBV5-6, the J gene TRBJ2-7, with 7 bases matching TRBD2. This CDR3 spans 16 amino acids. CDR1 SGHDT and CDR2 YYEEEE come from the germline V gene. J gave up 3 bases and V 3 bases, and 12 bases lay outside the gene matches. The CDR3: CASSSLGGGIGYEQYF. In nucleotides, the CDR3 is TGTGCCAGCAGCTCTCTGGGGGGAGGGATCGGCTACGAGCAGTACTTC.

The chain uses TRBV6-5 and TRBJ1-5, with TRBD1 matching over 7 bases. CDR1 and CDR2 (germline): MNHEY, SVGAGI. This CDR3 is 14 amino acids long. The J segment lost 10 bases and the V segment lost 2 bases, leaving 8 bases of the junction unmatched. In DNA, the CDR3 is TGTGCCAGCAGTTACAGAGGGGGCACTGATCCCCAGCATTTT. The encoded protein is CASSYRGGTDPQHF.

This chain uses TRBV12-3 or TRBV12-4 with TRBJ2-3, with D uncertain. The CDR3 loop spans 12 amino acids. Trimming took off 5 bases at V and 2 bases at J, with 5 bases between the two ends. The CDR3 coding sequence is TGTGCCAGCAGTACTGTCACAGATACGCAGTATTTT. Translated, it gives CASSTVTDTQYF.

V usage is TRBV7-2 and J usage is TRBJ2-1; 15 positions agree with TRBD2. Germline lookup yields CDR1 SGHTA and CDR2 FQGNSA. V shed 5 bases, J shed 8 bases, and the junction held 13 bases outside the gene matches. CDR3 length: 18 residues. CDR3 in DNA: TGTGCCAGCAGCGAACGGACTAGCGGGGGGGCATTTGTATATGAGCAGTTCTTC. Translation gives CASSERTSGGAFVYEQFF. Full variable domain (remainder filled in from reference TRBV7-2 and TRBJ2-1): GAGVSQSPSNKVTEKGKDVELRCDPISGHTALYWYRQSLGQGLEFLIYFQGNSAPDKSGLPSDRFSAERTGGSVSTLTIQRTQQEDSAVYLCASSERTSGGAFVYEQFFGPGTRLTVL.

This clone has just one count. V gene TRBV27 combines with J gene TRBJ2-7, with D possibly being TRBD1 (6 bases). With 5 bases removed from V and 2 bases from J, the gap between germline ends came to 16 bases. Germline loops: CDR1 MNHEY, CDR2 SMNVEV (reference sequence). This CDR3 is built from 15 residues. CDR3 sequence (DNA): TGTGCCAGCAGTCCAATGGACAGTCCCCCCTACGAGCAGTACTTC. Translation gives CASSPMDSPPYEQYF.

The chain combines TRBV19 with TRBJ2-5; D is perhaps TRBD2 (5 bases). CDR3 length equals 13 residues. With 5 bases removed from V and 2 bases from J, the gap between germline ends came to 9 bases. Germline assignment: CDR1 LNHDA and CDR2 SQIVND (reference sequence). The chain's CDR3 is CASSGSRQETQYF. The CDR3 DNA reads TGTGCCAGTAGTGGGAGCAGGCAAGAGACCCAGTACTTC.

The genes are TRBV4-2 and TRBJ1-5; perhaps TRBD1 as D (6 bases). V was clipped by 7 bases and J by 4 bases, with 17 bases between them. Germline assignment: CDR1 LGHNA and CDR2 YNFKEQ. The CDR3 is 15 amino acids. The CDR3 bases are TGTGCCAGCAACATGGGGGCGCGCACGAATCAGCCCCAGCATTTT. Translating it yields CASNMGARTNQPQHF.

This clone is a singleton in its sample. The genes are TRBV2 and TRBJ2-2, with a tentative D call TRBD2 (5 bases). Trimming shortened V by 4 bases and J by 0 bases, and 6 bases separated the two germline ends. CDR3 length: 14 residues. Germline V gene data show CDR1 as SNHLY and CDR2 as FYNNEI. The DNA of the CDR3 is TGTGCCAGCAGTGCGGGGTCGAACACCGGGGAGCTGTTTTTT. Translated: CASSAGSNTGELFF.

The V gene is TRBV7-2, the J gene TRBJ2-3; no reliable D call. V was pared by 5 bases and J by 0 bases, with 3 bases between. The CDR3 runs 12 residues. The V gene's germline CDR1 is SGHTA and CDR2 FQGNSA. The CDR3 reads CASSPSTDTQYF. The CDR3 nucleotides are TGTGCCAGCAGCCCAAGCACAGATACGCAGTATTTT.

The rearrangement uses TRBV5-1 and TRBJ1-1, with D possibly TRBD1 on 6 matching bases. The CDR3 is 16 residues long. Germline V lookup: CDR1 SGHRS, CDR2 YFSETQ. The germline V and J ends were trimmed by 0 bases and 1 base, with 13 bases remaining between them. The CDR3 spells CASSLVIGQRNTEAFF. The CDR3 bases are TGCGCCAGCAGCTTGGTAATTGGACAGAGGAACACTGAAGCTTTCTTT. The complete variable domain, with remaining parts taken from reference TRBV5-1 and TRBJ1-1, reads KAGVTQTPRYLIKTRGQQVTLSCSPISGHRSVSWYQQTPGQGLQFLFEYFSETQRNKGNFPGRFSGRQFSNSRSEMNVSTLELGDSALYLCASSLVIGQRNTEAFFGQGTRLTVV.

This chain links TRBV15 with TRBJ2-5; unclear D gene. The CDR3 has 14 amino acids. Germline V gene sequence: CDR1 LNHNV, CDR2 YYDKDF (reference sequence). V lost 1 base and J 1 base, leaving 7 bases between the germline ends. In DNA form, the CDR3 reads TGTGCCACCAGCAGAGGAGGCCTCCAAGAGACCCAGTACTTC. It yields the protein CATSRGGLQETQYF.

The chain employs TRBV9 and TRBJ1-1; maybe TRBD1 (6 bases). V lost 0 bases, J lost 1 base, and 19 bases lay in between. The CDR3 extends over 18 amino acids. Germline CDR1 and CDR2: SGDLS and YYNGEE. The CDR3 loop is CASSVVPSRGTRNTEAFF. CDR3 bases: TGTGCCAGCAGCGTAGTCCCCAGTCGTGGGACAAGGAACACTGAAGCTTTCTTT.

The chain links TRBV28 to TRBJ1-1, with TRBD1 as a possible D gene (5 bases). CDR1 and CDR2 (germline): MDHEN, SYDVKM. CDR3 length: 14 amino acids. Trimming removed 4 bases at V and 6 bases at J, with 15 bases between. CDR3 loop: CASSSQGFWAEAFF. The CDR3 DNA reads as TGTGCCAGCAGTTCCCAGGGTTTCTGGGCTGAAGCTTTCTTT.

In DNA, the CDR3 is TGTGCCAGCAGTTTAGTTCGGGGTAGGACAGATACGCAGTATTTT. It yields the protein CASSLVRGRTDTQYF. The rearrangement uses TRBV27 and TRBJ2-3; D perhaps matches TRBD2 (5 bases). In germline, CDR1 is MNHEY, CDR2 SMNVEV (reference sequence). Trimming removed 2 bases from V and 3 bases from J, with 12 bases in between. The length of the CDR3 is 15 residues.

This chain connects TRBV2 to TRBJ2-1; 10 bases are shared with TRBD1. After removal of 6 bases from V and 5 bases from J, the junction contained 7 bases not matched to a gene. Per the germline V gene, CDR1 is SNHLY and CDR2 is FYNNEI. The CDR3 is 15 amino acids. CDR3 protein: CASRPGTGANNEQFF. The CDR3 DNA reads TGTGCCAGCAGGCCCGGGACAGGGGCTAACAATGAGCAGTTCTTC.

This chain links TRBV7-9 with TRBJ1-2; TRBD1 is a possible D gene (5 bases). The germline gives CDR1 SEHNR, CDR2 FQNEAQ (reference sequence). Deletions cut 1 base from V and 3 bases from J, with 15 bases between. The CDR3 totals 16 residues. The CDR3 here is CASSLGVGGYDYGYTF. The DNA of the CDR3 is TGTGCCAGCAGCTTAGGGGTTGGGGGGTACGACTATGGCTACACCTTC.

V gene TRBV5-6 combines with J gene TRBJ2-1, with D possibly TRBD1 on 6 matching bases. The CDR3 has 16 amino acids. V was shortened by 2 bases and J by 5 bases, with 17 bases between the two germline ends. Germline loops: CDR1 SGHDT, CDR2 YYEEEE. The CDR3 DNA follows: TGTGCCAGCAGCTTCTACCGGGACATTGTTGACAATGAGCAGTTCTTC. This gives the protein CASSFYRDIVDNEQFF.

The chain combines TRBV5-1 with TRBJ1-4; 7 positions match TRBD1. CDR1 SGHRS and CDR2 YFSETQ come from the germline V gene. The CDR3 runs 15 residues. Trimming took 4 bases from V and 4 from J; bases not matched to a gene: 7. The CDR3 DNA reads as TGCGCCAGCAGCCAAACAGGGGCAATTAATGAAAAACTGTTTTTT. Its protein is CASSQTGAINEKLFF.

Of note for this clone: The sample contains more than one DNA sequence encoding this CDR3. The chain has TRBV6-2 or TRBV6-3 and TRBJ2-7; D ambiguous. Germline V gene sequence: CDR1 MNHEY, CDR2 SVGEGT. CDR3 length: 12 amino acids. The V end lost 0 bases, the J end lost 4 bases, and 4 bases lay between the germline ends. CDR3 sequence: CASSYSLYEQYF. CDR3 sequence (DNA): TGTGCCAGCAGTTACTCCCTATACGAGCAGTACTTC.